This T cell receptor (beta chain) was sequenced for a study of shared clonotypes between healthy human individuals. As defined, naive CD8 cells were CD45RO-negative and positively selected for CCR7, with terminally differentiated effector memory CD45RA+ cells excluded. CDR1 is SGHNT, CDR2 YYREEE, per germline (reference sequence). The V end lost 4 bases, the J end lost 4 bases, and 31 bases lay between the germline ends. The length of the CDR3 is 20 residues. The data were produced by immunoSEQ multiplex PCR, yet TCRdb's version contains in-frame clones alone and is incomplete. This sample has some 800,000 clones, with approximately 92% found just once.

The TCR comes from a man aged 25 to 40 in good health. The chain is built from TRBV5-4 and TRBJ2-3; D may be TRBD2 (6 bases). The specimen sequenced was naive CD8+ T cells sorted from blood. The CDR3 nucleotides are TGTGCCAGCAGCGCGGGTTTGGGCTCGTTACCAATCTGGGGGGCAGATACGCAGTATTTT. Its protein product is CASSAGLGSLPIWGADTQYF.